The subject of this entry is one TCR beta chain. The V gene's germline CDR1 is SGDLS and CDR2 YYNGEE. CDR3 length: 16 amino acids. V lost 0 bases to trimming and J lost 2 bases; unmatched junction nucleotides: 6. This sample is drawn from a study of blood T cell repertoires in COVID-19. As for the study in general: The United States, Italy and Spain supplied acute and convalescent COVID-19 samples. The analysed material was cDNA or gDNA that came from T cells, B-cell-depleted T cells, or PBMCs.

In the original processing: It was from reference gene primer amplification that nucleated cell counts were estimated. Using immunoSEQ multiplex PCR, the repertoire was profiled, and TCRdb retains in-frame clones only, with some absent. From that table come the V and J calls and clone size; the DNA was used to work out D and trimming. The table shows under 200,000 clones, with roughly four fifths occurring only once. The chain uses TRBV9 and TRBJ2-3; the match to TRBD1 covers 7 bases. Sequencing input: peripheral blood. The receptor's source is a human donor in a cohort sampled during active COVID-19. CDR3 sequence: CASSVGDRDATDTQYF. DNA of the CDR3: TGTGCCAGCAGCGTAGGAGACAGGGACGCCACAGATACGCAGTATTTT.